What follows are 4 T cell receptor beta chains derived from one specimen sequenced in a study of shared clonotypes between healthy human individuals. Assay: immunoSEQ multiplex PCR; the TCRdb copy retains only in-frame clones and omits some. The repertoire holds 1.4 million to 1.5 million clones, with roughly 96% as singletons. The sample taken for sequencing was naive CD4+ T cells sorted from blood. Subset noted: CD45RA+ positively selected. Receptors originate from a man in his thirties or forties in good health.

As for this clone: This specimen includes other DNA sequences encoding the same CDR3. The chain combines TRBV10-3 with TRBJ2-7, with 13 bases that match TRBD2. This CDR3 comprises 13 residues. The V and J ends lost 9 bases and 2 bases, in that order; junction bases with no gene match: 1. Germline V lookup: CDR1 ENHRY, CDR2 SYGVKD. The CDR3 region is CAIGTSGAYEQYF. The CDR3 DNA is TGTGCCATTGGGACTAGCGGGGCCTACGAGCAGTACTTC.

The DNA for the CDR3 is TGTGCCAGCAGTGAAGCGCGGACTAGCACAGATACGCAGTATTTT. Translation gives CASSEARTSTDTQYF. The rearrangement joins TRBV6-1 to TRBJ2-3; D possibly corresponds to TRBD2 (5 bases). Looked up from germline, CDR1 is MNHNS and CDR2 is SASEGT. Between the trimmed V and J ends, which lost 0 bases and 0 bases, there was a span of 7 bases. CDR3 length: 15 residues.

J is TRBJ1-1 and V is TRBV19; D might be TRBD1 (6 bases). The V and J ends lost 7 bases and 4 bases respectively, with 16 bases between them. Germline V lookup: CDR1 LNHDA, CDR2 SQIVND (reference sequence). The CDR3 runs to 14 residues. The CDR3 DNA is TGTGCCAGTAATCAGGGGTCATCGGGCACTGAAGCTTTCTTT. Its protein product is CASNQGSSGTEAFF.

The V gene is TRBV30, the J gene TRBJ1-2; unclear D gene. V was pared by 0 bases and J by 8 bases, with 13 bases between. Germline CDR1 and CDR2: GTSNPN and SVGIG (reference sequence). This CDR3 spans 13 amino acids. In nucleotides, the CDR3 is TGTGCCTGGAGTGTACGGGCAGGAGAAGGCTACACCTTC. Amino acids: CAWSVRAGEGYTF.